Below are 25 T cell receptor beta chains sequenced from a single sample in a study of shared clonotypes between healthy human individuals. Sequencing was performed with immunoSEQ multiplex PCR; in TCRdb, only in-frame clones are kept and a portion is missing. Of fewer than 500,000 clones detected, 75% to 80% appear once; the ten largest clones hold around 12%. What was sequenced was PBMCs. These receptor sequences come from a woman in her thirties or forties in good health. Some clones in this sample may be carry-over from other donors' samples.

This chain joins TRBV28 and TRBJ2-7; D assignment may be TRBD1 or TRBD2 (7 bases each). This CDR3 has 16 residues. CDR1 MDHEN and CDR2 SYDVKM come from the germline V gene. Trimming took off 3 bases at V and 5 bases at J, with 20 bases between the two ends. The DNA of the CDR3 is TGTGCCAGCAGTTTCCCTGGGGCAGGGGGGGTCCACGAGCAGTACTTC. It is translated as CASSFPGAGGVHEQYF.

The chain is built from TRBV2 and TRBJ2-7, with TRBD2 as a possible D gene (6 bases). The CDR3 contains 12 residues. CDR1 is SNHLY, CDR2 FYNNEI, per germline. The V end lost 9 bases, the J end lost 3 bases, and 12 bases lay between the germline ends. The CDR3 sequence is CASRDLHYEQYF. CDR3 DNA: TGTGCCAGTCGGGACTTACACTACGAGCAGTACTTC.

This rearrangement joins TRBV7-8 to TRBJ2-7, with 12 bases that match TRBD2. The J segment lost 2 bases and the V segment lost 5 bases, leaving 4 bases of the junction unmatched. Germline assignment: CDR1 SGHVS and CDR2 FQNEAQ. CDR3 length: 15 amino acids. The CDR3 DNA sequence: TGTGCCAGCAGCCCAAGGACTAGCGGGACCTACGAGCAGTACTTC. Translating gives CASSPRTSGTYEQYF.

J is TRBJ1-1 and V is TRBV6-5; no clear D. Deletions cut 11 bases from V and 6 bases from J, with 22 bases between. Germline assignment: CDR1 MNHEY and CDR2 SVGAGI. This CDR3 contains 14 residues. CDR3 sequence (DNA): TGTGCCGCAGGATACCCGCGGATCGGGGCTGAAGCTTTCTTT. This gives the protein CAAGYPRIGAEAFF.

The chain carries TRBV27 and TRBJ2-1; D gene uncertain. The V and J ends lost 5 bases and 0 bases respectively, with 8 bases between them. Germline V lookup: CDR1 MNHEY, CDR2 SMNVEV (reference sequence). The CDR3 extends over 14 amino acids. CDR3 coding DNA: TGTGCCAGCAGTCCCGCGAGCTCCTACAATGAGCAGTTCTTC. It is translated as CASSPASSYNEQFF.

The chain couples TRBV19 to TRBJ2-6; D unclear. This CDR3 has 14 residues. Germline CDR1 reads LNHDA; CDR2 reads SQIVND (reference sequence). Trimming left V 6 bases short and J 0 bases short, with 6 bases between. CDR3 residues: CASSTNSGANVLTF. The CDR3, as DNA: TGTGCCAGTAGCACGAACTCTGGGGCCAACGTCCTGACTTTC.

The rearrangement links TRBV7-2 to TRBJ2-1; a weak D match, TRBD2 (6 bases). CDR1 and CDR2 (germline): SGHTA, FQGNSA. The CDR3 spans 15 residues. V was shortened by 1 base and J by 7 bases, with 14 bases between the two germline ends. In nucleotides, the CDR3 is TGTGCCAGCAGCTTAGACCCGGGAGTAACGAATGAGCAGTTCTTC. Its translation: CASSLDPGVTNEQFF.

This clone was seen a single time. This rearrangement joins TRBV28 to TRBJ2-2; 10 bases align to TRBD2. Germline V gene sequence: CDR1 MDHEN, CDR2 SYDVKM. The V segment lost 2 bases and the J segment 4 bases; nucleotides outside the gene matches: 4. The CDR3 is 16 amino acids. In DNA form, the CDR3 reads TGTGCCAGCAGTTTAACTAGCGGGGATTTCACCGGGGAGCTGTTTTTT. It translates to CASSLTSGDFTGELFF.

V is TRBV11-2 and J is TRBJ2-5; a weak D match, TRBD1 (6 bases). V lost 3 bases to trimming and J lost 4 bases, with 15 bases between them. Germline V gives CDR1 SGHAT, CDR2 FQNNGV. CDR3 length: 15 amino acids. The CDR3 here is CASSFGGGGPETQYF. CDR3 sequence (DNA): TGTGCCAGCAGCTTTGGGGGCGGTGGCCCAGAGACCCAGTACTTC.

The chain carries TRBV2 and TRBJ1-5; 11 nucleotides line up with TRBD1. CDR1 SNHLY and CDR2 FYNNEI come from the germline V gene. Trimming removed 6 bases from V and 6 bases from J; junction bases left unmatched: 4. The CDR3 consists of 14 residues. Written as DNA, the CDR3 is TGTGCCAGCAGAGGACAGGGGGCGAGTCAGCCCCAGCATTTT. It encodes CASRGQGASQPQHF.

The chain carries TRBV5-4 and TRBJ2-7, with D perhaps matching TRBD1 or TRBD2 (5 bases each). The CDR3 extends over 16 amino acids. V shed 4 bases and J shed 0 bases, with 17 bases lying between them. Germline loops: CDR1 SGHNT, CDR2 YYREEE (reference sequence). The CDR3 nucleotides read TGTGCCAGCAGCCCCAACACCGGGACCTACTCCTACGAGCAGTACTTC. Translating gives CASSPNTGTYSYEQYF.

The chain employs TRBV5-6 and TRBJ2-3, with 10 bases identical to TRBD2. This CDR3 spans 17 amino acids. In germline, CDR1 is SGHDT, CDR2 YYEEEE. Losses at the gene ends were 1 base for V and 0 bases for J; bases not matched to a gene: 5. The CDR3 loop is CASSLRTSGISTDTQYF. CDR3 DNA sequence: TGTGCCAGCAGCTTGAGGACTAGCGGAATTAGCACAGATACGCAGTATTTT.

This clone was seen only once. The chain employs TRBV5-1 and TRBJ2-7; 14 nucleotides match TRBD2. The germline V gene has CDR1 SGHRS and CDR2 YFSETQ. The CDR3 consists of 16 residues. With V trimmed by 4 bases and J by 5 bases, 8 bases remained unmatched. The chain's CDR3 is CASSPRTSGRQNEQYF. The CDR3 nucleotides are TGCGCCAGCAGCCCCCGGACTAGCGGGAGGCAAAACGAGCAGTACTTC.

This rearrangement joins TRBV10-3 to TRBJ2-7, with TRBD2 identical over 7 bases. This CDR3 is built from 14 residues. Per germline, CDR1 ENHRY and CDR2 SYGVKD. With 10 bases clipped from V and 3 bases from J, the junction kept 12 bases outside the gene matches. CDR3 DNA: TGTGCCACCACTAGGGCCAGCGGGAACTACGAGCAGTACTTC. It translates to CATTRASGNYEQYF.

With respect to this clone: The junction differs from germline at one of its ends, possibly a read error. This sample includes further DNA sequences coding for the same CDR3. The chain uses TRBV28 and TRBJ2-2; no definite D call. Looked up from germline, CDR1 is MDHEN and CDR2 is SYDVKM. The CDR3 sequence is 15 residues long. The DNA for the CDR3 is TGCGCCAGCAGTACGATAACCACTGGGACCGGGGAGCTGTTTTTT. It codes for CASSTITTGTGELFF.

The CDR3 protein is CASSFGIGQGTEAFF. CDR3 coding DNA: TGTGCCAGCAGTTTTGGTATAGGACAGGGAACTGAAGCTTTCTTT. The genes are TRBV27 and TRBJ1-1; 8 nucleotides align to TRBD1. CDR1 and CDR2 from the germline V gene are MNHEY and SMNVEV (reference sequence). CDR3 length: 15 residues. The J segment lost 5 bases and the V segment lost 3 bases, leaving 8 bases of the junction unmatched.

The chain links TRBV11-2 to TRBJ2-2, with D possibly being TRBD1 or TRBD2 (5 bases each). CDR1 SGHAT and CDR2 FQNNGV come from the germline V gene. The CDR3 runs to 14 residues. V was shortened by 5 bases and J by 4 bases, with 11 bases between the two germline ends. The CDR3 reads CASSSRDLTGELFF. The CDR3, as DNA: TGTGCCAGCAGCAGCCGGGACCTCACCGGGGAGCTGTTTTTT.

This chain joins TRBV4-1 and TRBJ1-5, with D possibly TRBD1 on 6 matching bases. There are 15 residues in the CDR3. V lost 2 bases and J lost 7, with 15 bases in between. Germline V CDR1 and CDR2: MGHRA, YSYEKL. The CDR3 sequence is CASSQSTGSGQPQHF. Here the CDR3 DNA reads TGCGCCAGCAGCCAATCTACAGGGAGTGGGCAGCCCCAGCATTTT.

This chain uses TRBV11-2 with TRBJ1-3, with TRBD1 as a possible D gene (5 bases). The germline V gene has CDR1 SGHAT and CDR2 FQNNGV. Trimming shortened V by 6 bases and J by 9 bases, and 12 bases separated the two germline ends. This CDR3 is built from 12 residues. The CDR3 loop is CASSFDRVTIYF. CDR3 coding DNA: TGTGCCAGCAGTTTCGACAGAGTCACCATATATTTT.

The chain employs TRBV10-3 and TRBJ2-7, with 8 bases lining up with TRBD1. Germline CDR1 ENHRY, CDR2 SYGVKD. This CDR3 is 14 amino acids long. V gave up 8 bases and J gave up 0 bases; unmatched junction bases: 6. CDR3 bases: TGTGCCATCCGAAGGACAGGGAGCTCCTACGAGCAGTACTTC. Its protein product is CAIRRTGSSYEQYF.

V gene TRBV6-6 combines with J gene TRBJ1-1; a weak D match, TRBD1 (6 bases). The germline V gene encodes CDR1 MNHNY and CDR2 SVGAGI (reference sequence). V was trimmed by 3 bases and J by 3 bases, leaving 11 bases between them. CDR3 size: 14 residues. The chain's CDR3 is CASSYNSGDTEAFF. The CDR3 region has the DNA TGTGCCAGCAGTTATAACTCAGGGGACACTGAAGCTTTCTTT.

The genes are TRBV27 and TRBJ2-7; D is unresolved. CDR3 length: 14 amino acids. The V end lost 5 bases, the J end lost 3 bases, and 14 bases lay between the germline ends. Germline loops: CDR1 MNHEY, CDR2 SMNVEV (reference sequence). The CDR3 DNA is TGTGCCAGCAGTCCCCGACTGGAACGCTACGAGCAGTACTTC. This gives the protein CASSPRLERYEQYF.

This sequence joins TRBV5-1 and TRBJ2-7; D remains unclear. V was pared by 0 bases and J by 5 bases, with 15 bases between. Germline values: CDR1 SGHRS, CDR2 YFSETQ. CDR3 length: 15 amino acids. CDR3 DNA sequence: TGCGCCAGCAGCTTGGAAGCTACGGCAAGCGACGAGCAGTACTTC. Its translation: CASSLEATASDEQYF.

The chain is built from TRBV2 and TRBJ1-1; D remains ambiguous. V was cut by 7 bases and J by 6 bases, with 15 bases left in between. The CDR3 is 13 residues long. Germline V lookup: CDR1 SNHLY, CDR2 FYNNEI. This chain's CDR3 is CASTPGPGSEAFF. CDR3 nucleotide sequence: TGTGCCAGCACCCCCGGACCAGGTTCTGAAGCTTTCTTT.

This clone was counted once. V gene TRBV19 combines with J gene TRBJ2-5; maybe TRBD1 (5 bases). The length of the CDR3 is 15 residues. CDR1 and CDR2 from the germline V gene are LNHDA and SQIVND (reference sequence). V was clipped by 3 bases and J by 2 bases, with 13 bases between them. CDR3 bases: TGTGCCAGTAGTATTTTGGGCAGGACACAAGAGACCCAGTACTTC. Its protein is CASSILGRTQETQYF.